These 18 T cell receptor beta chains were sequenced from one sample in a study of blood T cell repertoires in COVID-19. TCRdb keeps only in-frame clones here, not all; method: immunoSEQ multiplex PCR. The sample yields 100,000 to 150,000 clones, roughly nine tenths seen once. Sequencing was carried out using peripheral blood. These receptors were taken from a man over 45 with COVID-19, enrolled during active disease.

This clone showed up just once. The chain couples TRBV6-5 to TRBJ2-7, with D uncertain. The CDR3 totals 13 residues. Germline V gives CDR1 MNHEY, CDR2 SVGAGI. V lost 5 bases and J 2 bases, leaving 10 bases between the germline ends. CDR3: CASSPNSAYEQYF. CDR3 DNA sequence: TGTGCCAGCAGTCCAAACTCCGCCTACGAGCAGTACTTC.

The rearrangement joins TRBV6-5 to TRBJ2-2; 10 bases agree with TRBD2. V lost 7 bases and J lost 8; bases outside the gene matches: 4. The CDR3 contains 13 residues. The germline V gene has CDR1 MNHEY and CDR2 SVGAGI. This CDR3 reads CASKEGLAGELFF. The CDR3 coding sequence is TGTGCCAGCAAGGAGGGACTAGCGGGGGAGCTGTTTTTT.

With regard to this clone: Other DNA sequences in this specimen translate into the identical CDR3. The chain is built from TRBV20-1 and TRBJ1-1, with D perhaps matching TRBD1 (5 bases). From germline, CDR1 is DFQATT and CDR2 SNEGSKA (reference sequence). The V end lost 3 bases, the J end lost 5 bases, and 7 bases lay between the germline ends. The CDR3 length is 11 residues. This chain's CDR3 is CSARGGTEAFF. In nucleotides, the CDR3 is TGCAGTGCTAGGGGGGGGACTGAAGCTTTCTTT.

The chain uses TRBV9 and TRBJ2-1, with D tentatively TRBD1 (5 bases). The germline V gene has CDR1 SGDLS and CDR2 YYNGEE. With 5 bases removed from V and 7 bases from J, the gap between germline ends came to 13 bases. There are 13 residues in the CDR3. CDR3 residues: CASRPGLVNEQFF. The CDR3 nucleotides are TGTGCCAGCAGGCCAGGGCTGGTGAATGAGCAGTTCTTC.

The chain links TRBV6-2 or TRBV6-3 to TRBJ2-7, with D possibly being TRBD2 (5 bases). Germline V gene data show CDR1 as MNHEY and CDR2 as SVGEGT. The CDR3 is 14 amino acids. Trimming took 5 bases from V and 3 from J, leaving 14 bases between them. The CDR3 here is CASSPSGGYYEQYV. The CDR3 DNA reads TGTGCCAGCAGTCCCAGCGGCGGGTACTACGAGCAGTACGTC.

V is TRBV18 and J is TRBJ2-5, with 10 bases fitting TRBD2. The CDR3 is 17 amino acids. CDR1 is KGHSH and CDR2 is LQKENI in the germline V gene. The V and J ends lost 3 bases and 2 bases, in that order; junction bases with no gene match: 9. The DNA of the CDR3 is TGTGCCAGCTCACCTCCGGGACTAGCGTCTGTTCAAGAGACCCAGTACTTC. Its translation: CASSPPGLASVQETQYF.

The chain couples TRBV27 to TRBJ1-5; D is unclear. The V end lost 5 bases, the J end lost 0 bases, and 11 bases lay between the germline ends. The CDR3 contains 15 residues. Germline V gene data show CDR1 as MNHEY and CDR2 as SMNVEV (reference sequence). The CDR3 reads CASSPPGYSNQPQHF. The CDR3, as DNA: TGTGCCAGCAGTCCCCCAGGCTATAGCAATCAGCCCCAGCATTTT.

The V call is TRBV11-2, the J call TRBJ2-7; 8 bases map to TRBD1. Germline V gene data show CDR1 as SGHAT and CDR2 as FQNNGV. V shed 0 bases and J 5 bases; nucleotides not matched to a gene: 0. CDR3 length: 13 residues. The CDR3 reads CASSLEDRDEQYF. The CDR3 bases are TGTGCCAGCAGCTTAGAGGACAGGGACGAGCAGTACTTC.

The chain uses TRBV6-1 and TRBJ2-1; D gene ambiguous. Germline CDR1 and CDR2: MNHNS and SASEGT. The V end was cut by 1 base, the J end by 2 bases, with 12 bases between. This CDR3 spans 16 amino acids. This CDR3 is CASSEVGQSPYNEQFF. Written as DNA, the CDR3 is TGTGCCAGCAGTGAAGTTGGGCAGTCCCCCTACAATGAGCAGTTCTTC.

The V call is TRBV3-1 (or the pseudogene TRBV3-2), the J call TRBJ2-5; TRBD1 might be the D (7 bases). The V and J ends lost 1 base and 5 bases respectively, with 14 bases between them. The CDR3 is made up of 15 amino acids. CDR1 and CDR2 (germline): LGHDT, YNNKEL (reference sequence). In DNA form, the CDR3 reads TGTGCCAGCAGCCAAGGGAGGGGGCCTCGGGAGACCCAGTACTTC. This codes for CASSQGRGPRETQYF.

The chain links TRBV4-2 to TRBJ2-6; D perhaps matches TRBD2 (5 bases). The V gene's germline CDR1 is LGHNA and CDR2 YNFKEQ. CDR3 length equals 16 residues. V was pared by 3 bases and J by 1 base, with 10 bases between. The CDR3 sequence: CASSQNSESGANVLTF. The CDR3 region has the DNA TGTGCCAGCAGCCAGAATAGCGAATCTGGGGCCAACGTCCTGACTTTC.

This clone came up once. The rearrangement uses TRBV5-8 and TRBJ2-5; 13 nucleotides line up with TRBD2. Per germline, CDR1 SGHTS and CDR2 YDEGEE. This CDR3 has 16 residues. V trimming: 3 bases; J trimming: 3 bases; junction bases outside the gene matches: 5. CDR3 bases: TGTGCCAGCAGCTATGGACTAGCGGGAGAAGAAGAGACCCAGTACTTC. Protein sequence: CASSYGLAGEEETQYF.

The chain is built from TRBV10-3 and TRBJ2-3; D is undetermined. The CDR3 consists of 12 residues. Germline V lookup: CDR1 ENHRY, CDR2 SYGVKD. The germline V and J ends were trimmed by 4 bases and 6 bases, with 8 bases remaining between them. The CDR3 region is CAISAHGDTQYF. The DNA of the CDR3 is TGTGCCATCAGTGCCCACGGGGATACGCAGTATTTT.

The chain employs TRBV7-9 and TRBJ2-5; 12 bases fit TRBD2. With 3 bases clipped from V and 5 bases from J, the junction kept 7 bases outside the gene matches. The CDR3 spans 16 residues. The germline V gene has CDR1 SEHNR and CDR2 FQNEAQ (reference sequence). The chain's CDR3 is CASSLTSGSSRETQYF. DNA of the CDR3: TGTGCCAGCAGCTTGACTAGCGGGAGTTCTCGGGAGACCCAGTACTTC.

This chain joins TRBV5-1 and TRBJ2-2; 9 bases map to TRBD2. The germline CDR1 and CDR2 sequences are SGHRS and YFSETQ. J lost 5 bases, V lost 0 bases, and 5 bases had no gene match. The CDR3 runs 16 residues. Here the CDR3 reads CASSLEPSGTTGELFF. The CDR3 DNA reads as TGCGCCAGCAGCTTGGAGCCTAGCGGGACTACCGGGGAGCTGTTTTTT.

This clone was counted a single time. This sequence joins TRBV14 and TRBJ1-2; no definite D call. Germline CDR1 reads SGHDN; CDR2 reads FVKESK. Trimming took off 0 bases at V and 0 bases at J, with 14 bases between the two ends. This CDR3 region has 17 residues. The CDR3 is CASSQEPWRRTNYGYTF. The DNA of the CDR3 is TGTGCCAGCAGCCAAGAACCCTGGAGGAGGACTAACTATGGCTACACCTTC.

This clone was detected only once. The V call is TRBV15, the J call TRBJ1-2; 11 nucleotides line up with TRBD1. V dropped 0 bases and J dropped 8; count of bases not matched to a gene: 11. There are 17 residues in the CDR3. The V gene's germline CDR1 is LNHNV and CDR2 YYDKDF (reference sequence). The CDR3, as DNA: TGTGCCACCAGCAGAGATCTCTTAGGACAGGGGGCTGGCGGCTACACCTTC. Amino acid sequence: CATSRDLLGQGAGGYTF.

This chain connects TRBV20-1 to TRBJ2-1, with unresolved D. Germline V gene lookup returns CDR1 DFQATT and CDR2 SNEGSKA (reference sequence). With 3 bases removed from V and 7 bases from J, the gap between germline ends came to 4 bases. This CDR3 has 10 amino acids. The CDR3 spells CSASSNEQFF. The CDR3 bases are TGCAGTGCTAGTTCTAATGAGCAGTTCTTC.